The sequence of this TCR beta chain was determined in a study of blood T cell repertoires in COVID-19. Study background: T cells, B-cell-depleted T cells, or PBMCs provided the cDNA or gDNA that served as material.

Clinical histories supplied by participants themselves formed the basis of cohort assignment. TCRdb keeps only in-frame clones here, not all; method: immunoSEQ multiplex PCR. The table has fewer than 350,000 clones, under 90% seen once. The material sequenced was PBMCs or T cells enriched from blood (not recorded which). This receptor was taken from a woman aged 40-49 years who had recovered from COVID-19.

The CDR3 loop is CASRPRQGPYGYTF. For the CDR3, the DNA is TGTGCCAGCAGACCCAGACAGGGCCCCTATGGCTACACCTTC. This sequence joins TRBV27 and TRBJ1-2; the match to TRBD1 covers 7 bases. J lost 4 bases, V lost 6 bases, and 8 bases had no gene match. Germline V gene lookup returns CDR1 MNHEY and CDR2 SMNVEV (reference sequence). This CDR3 has 14 amino acids.